These T cell receptor beta chains were read from a single sample in a study of Ad26.COV2.S vaccination and SARS-CoV-2 variants. The assay was immunoSEQ multiplex PCR, and TCRdb's table has in-frame clones only and misses some. The sample holds 350,000 to 500,000 clones, roughly 89% seen once. The specimen comprised peripheral blood, sampled in a trial of Ad26.COV2.S vaccine versus placebo. The receptors derive from a person aged 18-65 years who received the Ad26.COV2.S COVID-19 vaccine or a placebo. Each CDR3 is given with its conserved first and last residue.

>TRBV27|12|TRBJ2-2
CASSFYSGELFF
>TRBV15|13|TRBJ2-3
CATSRLATDTQYF
>TRBV7-2|11|TRBJ1-2
CASSLYYGYTF
>TRBV18|15|TRBJ1-2
CASSTNRGGLYGYTF
>TRBV7-2|15|TRBJ1-3
CASSLAGLAGNTIYF
>TRBV2|14|TRBJ2-7
CASSDQGTNYEQYF
>TRBV19|15|TRBJ1-5
CASTPEAVRNQPQHF
>TRBV25-1|12|TRBJ2-2
CASRFLEGELFF
>TRBV6-1|14|TRBJ1-6
CASSELWGNSPLHF
>TRBV4-3|14|TRBJ2-7
CASSQDRMGREQYF
>TRBV24-1|12|TRBJ1-5
CATSDPDQPQHF
>TRBV24-1|15|TRBJ1-3
CATSDPGSSGNTIYF
>TRBV6-6|17|TRBJ1-5
CASRRWDGGYSNQPQHF
>TRBV18|15|TRBJ2-3
CASSTGSGGAYTQYF